This T cell receptor (beta chain) was sequenced in a study of blood T cell repertoires in COVID-19. About the research overall: Samples taken during acute and convalescent COVID-19 were collected in the United States, Italy and Spain. T cells, B-cell-depleted T cells, or PBMCs provided the cDNA or gDNA that served as material.

The CDR3 length is 15 residues. V shed 1 base and J 6 bases; nucleotides not matched to a gene: 5. Looked up from germline, CDR1 is KGHDR and CDR2 is SFDVKD. The repertoire was sequenced with immunoSEQ multiplex PCR; TCRdb's copy has only in-frame clones and lacks some. The table lists about 190,000 clones, more than 70% of them singletons. The chain carries TRBV24-1 and TRBJ2-1; 7 bases match TRBD1. Sequences were obtained from peripheral blood. This TCR derives from a woman aged 25 to 39 with acute or convalescent COVID-19. The CDR3 nucleotides are TGTGCCACCAGTGATTTTAACAGGGGATTCAATGAGCAGTTCTTC. This codes for CATSDFNRGFNEQFF.